Listed below are T cell receptor beta chains from one sample, sequenced in a study of Graves' ophthalmopathy and Graves' hyperthyroidism. TCRdb fed the multiplex PCR reads into MiXCR, producing one record per CDR3 protein. The repertoire holds about 640,000 distinct CDR3 sequences, over 40% seen once, with over 2.5% in the top ten. The specimen was peripheral blood. The receptors were gathered from an adult man with Graves' ophthalmopathy. The CDR3 runs from the conserved cysteine through the conserved F or W. D genes are given only for firm matches. Not all rows give a size; the values are once, few, many and, for expanded clones, a class.

>once|TRBJ1-2|NA|TRBV5-1
CASVWEGKYGYTF
TGCGCCAGCGTTTGGGAGGGGAAGTATGGCTACACCTTC
>NA|TRBJ2-5|TRBD1|TRBV10-3
CAIRLGTGGGTQYF
TGTGCCATCAGATTGGGGACAGGGGGCGGGACCCAGTACTTC
>NA|TRBJ1-1|NA|TRBV9
CASSVDGSEAFF
TGTGCCAGCAGCGTAGATGGATCGGAAGCTTTCTTT
>NA|TRBJ1-5|NA|TRBV24-1
CATSDWQPSRGRSQHF
TGTGCCACCAGTGATTGGCAGCCGTCGCGGGGTCGGTCCCAGCATTTT
>NA|TRBJ1-5|NA|TRBV20-1
CSASYPPADQPLHF
TGCAGTGCTAGCTATCCCCCTGCCGATCAGCCCCTGCATTTT
>NA|TRBJ1-6|NA|TRBV7-9
CATGAGSPLHF
TGTGCCACAGGGGCCGGCTCACCCCTCCACTTT
>many|TRBJ2-7|NA|TRBV2
CASSVREPYEQYF
TGTGCCAGCAGTGTGAGGGAACCCTACGAGCAGTACTTC
>many|TRBJ1-3|NA|TRBV19
CASTDGAAGNTIYF
TGTGCCAGTACCGATGGGGCCGCTGGAAACACCATATATTTT
>many|TRBJ1-1|NA|TRBV12-3/TRBV12-4
CASSLKRGRQMNTEAFF
TGTGCCAGCAGTCTCAAGCGGGGACGCCAGATGAACACTGAAGCTTTCTTT
>many|TRBJ2-5|NA|TRBV2
CASTTGLGNQETQYF
TGTGCCAGCACCACCGGGCTGGGGAACCAAGAGACCCAGTACTTC
>NA|TRBJ2-3|TRBD2|TRBV15
CATSSSHSRGVSSTDTQYF
TGTGCCACCAGCAGTTCCCACTCGCGGGGGGTATCTAGCACAGATACGCAGTATTTT
>NA|TRBJ1-1|NA|TRBV29-1
CSVESGGGTEAFF
TGCAGCGTTGAATCGGGGGGAGGCACTGAAGCTTTCTTT
>NA|TRBJ2-5|NA|TRBV2
CASSYRGAHETQYF
TGTGCCAGCAGTTATCGCGGAGCCCATGAGACCCAGTACTTC
>once|TRBJ2-6|NA|TRBV5-1
CASSIRGTGANVLTF
TGCGCCAGCAGCATACGGGGGACAGGGGCCAACGTCCTGACTTTC
>NA|TRBJ2-6|NA|TRBV2
CASRSEANVLTF
TGTGCCAGCAGGAGCGAGGCCAACGTCCTGACTTTC
>many|TRBJ2-3|NA|TRBV29-1
CSVGNRLTDTQYF
TGCAGCGTTGGAAATAGATTGACAGATACGCAGTATTTT
>NA|TRBJ2-7|TRBD1|TRBV2
CASSIRTGTSYEQYF
TGTGCCAGCAGCATTCGGACAGGAACCTCCTACGAGCAGTACTTC
>NA|TRBJ1-5|NA|TRBV2
CASSEREGGGNQPQHF
TGTGCCAGCAGTGAGCGGGAGGGGGGCGGCAATCAGCCCCAGCATTTT
>many|TRBJ2-5|NA|TRBV10-3
CAINPGTSQETQYF
TGTGCCATCAACCCGGGGACCTCACAAGAGACCCAGTACTTC
>few|TRBJ2-5|NA|TRBV27
CASSLGGLGQETQYF
TGTGCCAGCAGTTTAGGCGGGTTGGGCCAAGAGACCCAGTACTTC
>NA|TRBJ1-5|TRBD1|TRBV25-1
CAGSSGQWNQPQHF
TGTGCCGGCAGCTCGGGACAGTGGAATCAGCCCCAGCATTTT
>NA|TRBJ1-3|NA|TRBV20-1
CSALPPWMKSGNTIYF
TGCAGTGCCCTACCCCCTTGGATGAAATCTGGAAACACCATATATTTT
>NA|TRBJ2-5|TRBD2|TRBV7-9
CASSLSPNTGGQETQYF
TGTGCCAGCAGCCTTAGCCCTAACACCGGGGGGCAAGAGACCCAGTACTTC
>many|TRBJ1-1|TRBD1|TRBV2
CASSNRGPSEAFF
TGTGCCAGCAGTAACAGGGGCCCCTCTGAAGCTTTCTTT
>many|TRBJ2-5|NA|TRBV2
CASSEIGQKNF
TGTGCCAGCAGTGAAATAGGGCAGAAAAACTTC
>many|TRBJ1-6|TRBD1|TRBV7-9
CASSFPGQSDNSPLHF
TGTGCCAGCAGCTTTCCGGGACAGTCGGATAATTCACCCCTCCACTTT
>many|TRBJ1-5|NA|TRBV20-1
CSASHDRINQPQHF
TGCAGTGCTTCACATGACAGGATCAATCAGCCCCAGCATTTT
>few|TRBJ2-7|NA|TRBV12-3/TRBV12-4
CASSYGSNYEQYF
TGTGCCAGCAGTTACGGGAGTAATTACGAGCAGTACTTC
>many|TRBJ2-5|TRBD2|TRBV24-1
CATSDAGLAGPFQETQYF
TGTGCCACCAGTGATGCCGGACTAGCGGGACCATTCCAGGAGACCCAGTACTTC
>NA|TRBJ2-5|NA|TRBV7-8
CASSLGEGAGKETQYF
TGTGCCAGCAGCCTGGGTGAAGGGGCTGGAAAAGAGACCCAGTACTTC
>many|TRBJ1-4|TRBD1|TRBV5-1
CASSGDRVGEKLFF
TGCGCCAGCAGCGGGGACAGGGTTGGAGAAAAACTGTTTTTT
>many|TRBJ1-6|TRBD1|TRBV7-9
CASSLDGTAYNSPLHF
TGCGCCAGCAGCTTGGACGGGACAGCCTATAATTCACCCCTCCACTTT